Listed below are T cell receptor beta chains from one sample, sequenced in a study of cytomegalovirus exposure and HLA in healthy donors. Clones were read by immunoSEQ multiplex PCR, and TCRdb kept only the in-frame ones, dropping some. This listing includes about 200,000 clones. Source material: PBMCs. These receptor sequences come from a girl aged 2 to 10 in good health and CMV-seropositive. CDR3s include the opening cysteine and the closing phenylalanine or tryptophan. The order of the fields is CDR3 protein, CDR3 DNA, D gene, J gene, V gene. A D gene is named only where the DNA matches it firmly.

CDR3 protein: CASSPGQQTEAFF
CDR3 DNA: TGTGCCAGCTCACCCGGACAGCAAACTGAAGCTTTCTTT
D gene: -
J gene: TRBJ1-1
V gene: TRBV18

CDR3 protein: CASIQGAGQPQHF
CDR3 DNA: TGTGCCAGCATTCAGGGGGCAGGGCAGCCCCAGCATTTT
D gene: TRBD1
J gene: TRBJ1-5
V gene: TRBV2

CDR3 protein: CATSGDSYGYTF
CDR3 DNA: TGTGCCACCAGCGGGGACAGCTATGGCTACACCTTC
D gene: TRBD1
J gene: TRBJ1-2
V gene: TRBV15

CDR3 protein: CASSPRKRGKGYEQYF
CDR3 DNA: TGTGCCAGCAGCCCTAGGAAGCGGGGAAAGGGCTACGAGCAGTACTTC
D gene: TRBD2
J gene: TRBJ2-7
V gene: TRBV13

CDR3 protein: CASSPPTGDATQYF
CDR3 DNA: TGTGCCAGCTCACCCCCGACAGGGGATGCGACCCAGTACTTC
D gene: TRBD1
J gene: TRBJ2-5
V gene: TRBV18

CDR3 protein: CASSQVGSGGTGELFF
CDR3 DNA: TGCGCCAGCAGCCAAGTTGGATCCGGGGGCACCGGGGAGCTGTTTTTT
D gene: -
J gene: TRBJ2-2
V gene: TRBV5-1

CDR3 protein: CASSYLQGESYDEQFF
CDR3 DNA: TGTGCCAGCAGTTATTTACAGGGGGAAAGCTACGATGAGCAGTTCTTC
D gene: TRBD1
J gene: TRBJ2-1
V gene: TRBV28

CDR3 protein: CASSENRVGYTF
CDR3 DNA: TGTGCCAGCAGTGAAAACAGGGTGGGCTACACCTTC
D gene: -
J gene: TRBJ1-2
V gene: TRBV6-1

CDR3 protein: CASSRQGADQPQHF
CDR3 DNA: TGTGCCAGCTCAAGACAGGGGGCGGATCAGCCCCAGCATTTT
D gene: TRBD1
J gene: TRBJ1-5
V gene: TRBV18

CDR3 protein: CASSQDGTGVWGSGYTF
CDR3 DNA: TGTGCCAGCAGCCAAGACGGTACAGGGGTCTGGGGTAGTGGCTACACCTTC
D gene: TRBD1
J gene: TRBJ1-2
V gene: TRBV14

CDR3 protein: CASSVTGGDQETQYF
CDR3 DNA: TGCGCCAGCAGCGTGACAGGGGGGGATCAAGAGACCCAGTACTTC
D gene: TRBD1
J gene: TRBJ2-5
V gene: TRBV5-1

CDR3 protein: CARSLGLGGDNEQFF
CDR3 DNA: TGTGCCAGAAGCTTGGGATTAGGCGGTGACAATGAGCAGTTCTTC
D gene: -
J gene: TRBJ2-1
V gene: TRBV5-3

CDR3 protein: CASSGKLAPYNEQFF
CDR3 DNA: TGTGCCAGCAGTGGTAAACTAGCGCCCTACAATGAGCAGTTCTTC
D gene: TRBD2
J gene: TRBJ2-1
V gene: TRBV6-4

CDR3 protein: CASSSGQDSTDTQYF
CDR3 DNA: TGTGCCAGCAGTTCGGGACAGGATAGCACAGATACGCAGTATTTT
D gene: TRBD1
J gene: TRBJ2-3
V gene: TRBV28

CDR3 protein: CASSGDSKEQFF
CDR3 DNA: TGTGCCAGCAGCGGGGACTCCAAAGAGCAGTTCTTC
D gene: -
J gene: TRBJ2-1
V gene: TRBV2

CDR3 protein: CASRDTGHPYEQYF
CDR3 DNA: TGTGCCAGCAGGGACACGGGACACCCCTACGAGCAGTACTTC
D gene: -
J gene: TRBJ2-7
V gene: TRBV7-9

CDR3 protein: CASSWSGSVGNEQFF
CDR3 DNA: TGCGCCAGCAGCTGGAGCGGGAGTGTCGGAAATGAGCAGTTCTTC
D gene: TRBD2
J gene: TRBJ2-1
V gene: TRBV5-1

CDR3 protein: CASSATGNYGYTF
CDR3 DNA: TGCGCCAGCAGCGCGACAGGGAACTATGGCTACACCTTC
D gene: TRBD1
J gene: TRBJ1-2
V gene: TRBV5-1

CDR3 protein: CASSGTGLSGNTIYF
CDR3 DNA: TGTGCCAGCAGTGGGACAGGACTCTCTGGAAACACCATATATTTT
D gene: TRBD1
J gene: TRBJ1-3
V gene: TRBV25-1

CDR3 protein: CASSDTGETQYF
CDR3 DNA: TGTGCCAGCAGTGACACAGGAGAGACCCAGTACTTC
D gene: -
J gene: TRBJ2-5
V gene: TRBV25-1

CDR3 protein: CATSRLTPRGNPTNNEQFF
CDR3 DNA: TGTGCCACCAGCAGATTAACCCCCCGCGGAAACCCTACAAACAATGAGCAGTTCTTC
D gene: -
J gene: TRBJ2-1
V gene: TRBV15

CDR3 protein: CASREYSQFSGNTIYF
CDR3 DNA: TGTGCCAGCAGAGAATATTCACAGTTTTCAGGAAACACCATATATTTT
D gene: -
J gene: TRBJ1-3
V gene: TRBV6-1

CDR3 protein: CASSPSTDYTF
CDR3 DNA: TGTGCCAGCTCACCGAGTACCGACTACACCTTC
D gene: -
J gene: TRBJ1-2
V gene: TRBV18

CDR3 protein: CAISERTGVKQYF
CDR3 DNA: TGTGCCATCAGTGAGAGGACAGGAGTTAAGCAGTACTTC
D gene: TRBD1
J gene: TRBJ2-7
V gene: TRBV10-3

CDR3 protein: CASSLTSPTDTQYF
CDR3 DNA: TGTGCCAGCAGCCTGACTAGTCCCACAGATACGCAGTATTTT
D gene: -
J gene: TRBJ2-3
V gene: TRBV5-4

CDR3 protein: CSVEDYYNEQFF
CDR3 DNA: TGCAGCGTTGAAGACTATTACAATGAGCAGTTCTTC
D gene: -
J gene: TRBJ2-1
V gene: TRBV29-1